Listed here are 14 T cell receptor beta chains from one sample, sequenced in a study of T cell repertoires in cytomegalovirus infection. TCRdb used MiXCR to reprocess the reads, holding one entry per CDR3 protein. The sample consists of fewer than 550,000 distinct CDR3 sequences, about 11% of them appearing once. Sequencing was done on a sample of PBMCs. The receptors were sampled from a human donor in good health (CMV status not recorded). Some clones in this sample may be carry-over from other donors' samples.

There are many counts of this clonotype. The V call is TRBV25-1, the J call TRBJ2-7; the match to TRBD1 covers 10 bases. The germline V gene encodes CDR1 MGHDK and CDR2 SYGVNS. Germline trimming cut 3 bases from V and 3 bases from J; bases unmatched to any gene: 2. The CDR3 is 14 residues long. CDR3 sequence (DNA): TGTGCCAGCAGTGACCGGACAGGGGGCTACGAGCAGTACTTC. As protein: CASSDRTGGYEQYF.

This clonotype was seen ten or more times. The gene calls are TRBV7-9 and TRBJ1-2; 7 bases map to TRBD1. The CDR3 totals 15 residues. V lost 5 bases, J lost 4 bases, and 10 bases stayed unmatched. In germline, CDR1 is SEHNR, CDR2 FQNEAQ (reference sequence). CDR3 sequence reads: CASSVHRDRSYGYTF. The CDR3 DNA follows: TGTGCCAGCAGCGTTCACCGGGACAGATCCTATGGCTACACCTTC.

The chain uses TRBV30 and TRBJ2-7; D possibly corresponds to TRBD1 (5 bases). Germline V CDR1 and CDR2: GTSNPN, SVGIG (reference sequence). The ends were cut back, 0 bases at V and 4 bases at J, with 10 bases in the middle. The CDR3 has 13 amino acids. The chain's CDR3 is CAWSVGAPYEQYF. In DNA form, the CDR3 reads TGTGCCTGGAGTGTAGGGGCGCCTTACGAGCAGTACTTC.

The genes are TRBV4-2 and TRBJ1-6; D is possibly TRBD1 (6 bases). V lost 0 bases and J 14 bases, leaving 17 bases between the germline ends. CDR3 length: 15 residues. The germline CDR1 and CDR2 sequences are LGHNA and YNFKEQ. The CDR3 coding sequence is TGTGCCAGCAGCCAAGATGAGGGGGGTAAAGCGGCCCTCCACTTT. Translated: CASSQDEGGKAALHF.

A few counts support this clonotype. The chain carries TRBV3-1 and TRBJ2-3; D unresolved. The CDR3 is 16 amino acids. Per germline, CDR1 LGHDT and CDR2 YNNKEL (reference sequence). Trimming cost V 0 bases and J 3 bases, with 13 bases left between them. The CDR3 coding sequence is TGTGCCAGCAGCCAAGATTATAATAGTGAGACAGATACGCAGTATTTT. Translation: CASSQDYNSETDTQYF.

This clonotype occurred a few times. The gene calls are TRBV2 and TRBJ2-3; D unclear. This CDR3 comprises 11 residues. Trimming removed 8 bases from V and 3 bases from J, with 6 bases in between. Germline CDR1 and CDR2: SNHLY and FYNNEI. The CDR3, as DNA: TGTGCCAGCGAGAGAACAGATACGCAGTATTTT. Its protein product is CASERTDTQYF. Combining the CDR3 with reference TRBV2 and TRBJ2-3 gives the whole variable domain EPEVTQTPSHQVTQMGQEVILRCVPISNHLYFYWYRQILGQKVEFLVSFYNNEISEKSEIFDDQFSVERPDGSNFTLKIRSTKLEDSAMYFCASERTDTQYFGPGTRLTVL.

This clonotype was seen more than once but under ten times. The gene calls are TRBV7-6 and TRBJ2-3; either TRBD1 or TRBD2 may fit D (5 bases each). The CDR3 is made up of 15 amino acids. Looked up from germline, CDR1 is SGHVS and CDR2 is FNYEAQ. V was clipped by 7 bases and J by 7 bases, with 21 bases between them. The CDR3 DNA reads TGTGCCAGCAAACCCCGTAGAGGGGCCGGAAATACGCAGTATTTT. As protein: CASKPRRGAGNTQYF.

In its sample, this clonotype was seen many times. The V and J genes are TRBV7-9 and TRBJ1-1; D not resolved. Trimming left V 5 bases short and J 9 bases short, with 13 bases between. This CDR3 has 12 residues. Germline V gene sequence: CDR1 SEHNR, CDR2 FQNEAQ (reference sequence). In nucleotides, the CDR3 is TGTGCCAGCAGCCCGGGAACCGCCCAAGCTTTCTTT. Translation gives CASSPGTAQAFF. The whole variable domain, remainder taken from reference TRBV7-9 and TRBJ1-1, is DTGVSQNPRHKITKRGQNVTFRCDPISEHNRLYWYRQTLGQGPEFLTYFQNEAQLEKSRLLSDRFSAERPKGSFSTLEIQRTEQGDSAMYLCASSPGTAQAFFGQGTRLTVV.

This clonotype was counted ten times or more. The chain combines TRBV6-4 with TRBJ2-1, with D unresolved. CDR3 length: 16 residues. CDR1 and CDR2 from the germline V gene are MRHNA and SNTAGT. Trimming removed 7 bases from V and 2 bases from J, with 18 bases in between. The CDR3 sequence: CASNPPRFDAYNEQFF. The DNA of the CDR3 is TGTGCCAGCAATCCTCCACGCTTCGATGCCTACAATGAGCAGTTCTTC.

This clonotype turned up a few times. The V and J genes are TRBV20-1 and TRBJ2-2, with TRBD2 matching over 11 bases. The V gene end was trimmed by 0 bases and the J gene end by 7 bases; junction bases not matched to a gene: 7. This CDR3 has 16 amino acids. The germline CDR1 and CDR2 sequences are DFQATT and SNEGSKA (reference sequence). In DNA, the CDR3 is TGCAGTGCTAGAGATTTACTAGCGGGAGATAACGGGGAGCTGTTTTTT. This sequence encodes CSARDLLAGDNGELFF.

At least ten counts were recorded for this clonotype. J is TRBJ2-3 and V is TRBV12-3 or TRBV12-4; D possibly corresponds to TRBD2 (6 bases). The CDR3 has 14 residues. V dropped 3 bases and J dropped 4 bases, with 11 bases sitting between them. The CDR3 reads CASSFDASADTQYF. As DNA, the CDR3 is TGTGCCAGCAGTTTTGACGCTAGCGCAGATACGCAGTATTTT.

This clonotype was seen ten or more times. This chain connects TRBV7-8 to TRBJ1-2; perhaps TRBD1 as D (6 bases). From germline, CDR1 is SGHVS and CDR2 FQNEAQ. V was clipped by 5 bases and J by 2 bases, with 12 bases between them. CDR3 size: 14 residues. As DNA, the CDR3 is TGTGCCAGCAGCCCAAGGCAGGGGAACTATGGCTACACCTTC. This encodes CASSPRQGNYGYTF.

This clonotype was found many times. V and J are TRBV10-3 and TRBJ2-7, with TRBD2 identical over 7 bases. Looked up from germline, CDR1 is ENHRY and CDR2 is SYGVKD. J gave up 1 base and V 7 bases, and 16 bases lay outside the gene matches. The length of the CDR3 is 17 residues. CDR3 residues: CAINTNIGDGRSYEQYF. Written as DNA, the CDR3 is TGTGCCATCAACACGAACATAGGGGACGGGAGGTCCTACGAGCAGTACTTC.

Many counts were recorded for this clonotype. The V gene is TRBV28, the J gene TRBJ1-5; D perhaps matches TRBD1 (6 bases). The CDR3 sequence is 14 residues long. Germline V gene sequence: CDR1 MDHEN, CDR2 SYDVKM. The V gene lost 5 bases and the J gene lost 3 bases, with 11 bases spanning the gap. The CDR3 here is CASSRTVINQPQHF. The DNA of the CDR3 is TGTGCCAGCAGTAGGACAGTAATCAATCAGCCCCAGCATTTT. Together with reference TRBV28 and TRBJ1-5, the CDR3 gives the full variable domain: DVKVTQSSRYLVKRTGEKVFLECVQDMDHENMFWYRQDPGLGLRLIYFSYDVKMKEKGDIPEGYSVSREKKERFSLILESASTNQTSMYLCASSRTVINQPQHFGDGTRLSIL.